Below, 26 T cell receptor beta chains from the same sample are listed, as sequenced in a study of blood T cell repertoires in COVID-19. Sequencing used immunoSEQ multiplex PCR; TCRdb keeps in-frame clones, though not all of them. The data show about 140,000 clones, about 87% seen once. The sample taken for sequencing was peripheral blood. The origin of the receptors is a woman older than 75 with acute or convalescent COVID-19.

This clone occurred once. This chain joins TRBV21-1 and TRBJ1-1; the listed D gene, TRBD1, was not tested against the DNA. TRBV21-1 is recorded as a pseudogene. The CDR3 extends over 19 amino acids. CDR3 residues: CASKNLKYGQVLGYTEAFF. The CDR3 DNA is TGTGCCAGCAAAAATCTTAAGTACGGACAGGTTCTTGGGTACACTGAAGCTTTCTTT.

J is TRBJ2-3 and V is TRBV5-1; possibly TRBD1 for D (5 bases). Trimming took 2 bases from V and 4 from J, leaving 8 bases between them. The CDR3 spans 13 residues. In germline, CDR1 is SGHRS, CDR2 YFSETQ. The DNA of the CDR3 is TGCGCCAGCAGCTTCAGGGCACCAGATACGCAGTATTTT. Translation: CASSFRAPDTQYF.

This clone was counted only a few times. This chain links TRBV7-2 with TRBJ1-6; possibly TRBD1 for D (6 bases). Germline assignment: CDR1 SGHTA and CDR2 FQGNSA. CDR3 length: 15 amino acids. Trimming shortened V by 0 bases and J by 5 bases, and 8 bases separated the two germline ends. The CDR3: CASSLAGGDNSPLHF. The CDR3 nucleotides read TGTGCCAGCAGCTTAGCAGGGGGGGATAATTCACCCCTCCACTTT. The variable domain in full, with the rest retrieved from reference TRBV7-2 and TRBJ1-6, is GAGVSQSPSNKVTEKGKDVELRCDPISGHTALYWYRQSLGQGLEFLIYFQGNSAPDKSGLPSDRFSAERTGGSVSTLTIQRTQQEDSAVYLCASSLAGGDNSPLHFGNGTRLTVT.

This chain connects TRBV5-1 to TRBJ2-5; D may be TRBD1 (5 bases). The V end was cut by 4 bases, the J end by 2 bases, with 9 bases between. CDR3 length: 13 amino acids. Germline CDR1 and CDR2: SGHRS and YFSETQ. The CDR3: CASSGQGQETQYF. The CDR3 DNA reads as TGCGCCAGCAGCGGGCAGGGACAAGAGACCCAGTACTTC.

The chain employs TRBV6-5 and TRBJ1-1; 8 bases are a match to TRBD1. Germline V gene data show CDR1 as MNHEY and CDR2 as SVGAGI. The CDR3 covers 15 residues. Losses at the gene ends were 6 bases for V and 5 bases for J; bases not matched to a gene: 11. The CDR3 coding sequence is TGTGCCAGCAGAAACCGATCAGGGGGCCCTACTGAAGCTTTCTTT. Amino acid sequence: CASRNRSGGPTEAFF.

V and J are TRBV5-4 and TRBJ2-5; weak D call: TRBD1 (6 bases). V was trimmed by 0 bases and J by 5 bases, leaving 8 bases between them. This CDR3 is 13 amino acids long. Germline CDR1 and CDR2: SGHNT and YYREEE (reference sequence). The CDR3 region has the DNA TGTGCCAGCAGCTTGGACAGGGACGAGACCCAGTACTTC. Translated: CASSLDRDETQYF. Drawing the rest from reference TRBV5-4 and TRBJ2-5, the complete variable domain is ETGVTQSPTHLIKTRGQQVTLRCSSQSGHNTVSWYQQALGQGPQFIFQYYREEENGRGNFPPRFSGLQFPNYSSELNVNALELDDSALYLCASSLDRDETQYFGPGTRLLVL.

The rearrangement links TRBV6-5 to TRBJ1-1, with D possibly matching TRBD1 (6 bases). Germline CDR1 and CDR2: MNHEY and SVGAGI. CDR3 length equals 14 residues. Between the trimmed V and J ends, which lost 7 bases and 5 bases, there was a span of 17 bases. In DNA form, the CDR3 reads TGTGCCAGCAATCACCGGGGGGCCCTTACTGAAGCTTTCTTT. It is translated as CASNHRGALTEAFF.

The sample holds one count of this clone. The chain is built from TRBV18 and TRBJ1-1; no firm D call. The CDR3 sequence is 16 residues long. V was clipped by 4 bases and J by 0 bases, with 15 bases between them. The germline V gene has CDR1 KGHSH and CDR2 LQKENI. The CDR3 DNA follows: TGTGCCAGCTCACTCACTCTCGGACTACTGAACACTGAAGCTTTCTTT. This codes for CASSLTLGLLNTEAFF. Full variable domain (remainder filled in from reference TRBV18 and TRBJ1-1): NAGVMQNPRHLVRRRGQEARLRCSPMKGHSHVYWYRQLPEEGLKFMVYLQKENIIDESGMPKERFSAEFPKEGPSILRIQQVVRGDSAAYFCASSLTLGLLNTEAFFGQGTRLTVV.

The V gene is TRBV5-1, the J gene TRBJ1-2; 7 bases fit TRBD1. The V segment lost 4 bases and the J segment 2 bases; nucleotides outside the gene matches: 8. CDR3 size: 15 residues. Looked up from germline, CDR1 is SGHRS and CDR2 is YFSETQ. The CDR3 DNA sequence: TGCGCCAGCAGCGATAGGACAGGACTCAACTATGGCTACACCTTC. Its translation is CASSDRTGLNYGYTF. Complete variable domain (other parts from reference TRBV5-1 and TRBJ1-2): KAGVTQTPRYLIKTRGQQVTLSCSPISGHRSVSWYQQTPGQGLQFLFEYFSETQRNKGNFPGRFSGRQFSNSRSEMNVSTLELGDSALYLCASSDRTGLNYGYTFGSGTRLTVV.

This chain joins TRBV7-2 and TRBJ1-2, with a tentative D call TRBD1 (6 bases). Trimming took off 5 bases at V and 2 bases at J, with 15 bases between the two ends. The CDR3 is 15 amino acids. Germline CDR1 SGHTA, CDR2 FQGNSA. The CDR3 is CASSVSDRHNYGYTF. The CDR3 DNA follows: TGTGCCAGCAGCGTCAGTGACAGGCACAACTATGGCTACACCTTC.

J is TRBJ1-2 and V is TRBV3-1 (or the pseudogene TRBV3-2), with D tentatively TRBD1 (5 bases). Trimming shortened V by 1 base and J by 5 bases, and 8 bases separated the two germline ends. The CDR3 has 13 amino acids. The germline gives CDR1 LGHDT, CDR2 YNNKEL (reference sequence). As DNA, the CDR3 is TGTGCCAGCAGCCAAGTCAGGGAATATGGCTACACCTTC. Its translation: CASSQVREYGYTF.

This clone has only one observation. The V and J genes are TRBV6-6 and TRBJ1-6, with 9 positions matching TRBD1. The CDR3 is 15 residues long. V gave up 5 bases and J gave up 7 bases; unmatched junction bases: 6. Germline-derived CDR1 and CDR2 are MNHNY and SVGAGI (reference sequence). The CDR3 DNA is TGTGCCAGCAGTACAAGGACAGGGGAAAATTCACCCCTCCACTTT. The encoded protein is CASSTRTGENSPLHF.

The J gene is TRBJ1-2, the V gene TRBV5-6; D gene uncertain. The V end was cut by 0 bases, the J end by 4 bases, with 10 bases between. The CDR3 sequence is 14 residues long. Germline CDR1 SGHDT, CDR2 YYEEEE. CDR3 bases: TGTGCCAGCAGCTTGGACCCTCTAAGCTATGGCTACACCTTC. It is translated as CASSLDPLSYGYTF.

This chain links TRBV7-3 with TRBJ1-1; possibly TRBD1 for D (5 bases). CDR1 and CDR2 from the germline V gene are SGHTA and FQGTGA. V was shortened by 4 bases and J by 5 bases, with 11 bases between the two germline ends. The CDR3 length is 13 residues. As DNA, the CDR3 is TGTGCCAGCAGCTATAGCAGGGAAACTGAAGCTTTCTTT. It encodes CASSYSRETEAFF.

V usage is TRBV7-2 and J usage is TRBJ1-1, with TRBD1 matching 8 bases. The CDR3 sequence is 15 residues long. The V gene end was trimmed by 5 bases and the J gene end by 3 bases; junction bases not matched to a gene: 8. Germline CDR1 SGHTA, CDR2 FQGNSA. In DNA form, the CDR3 reads TGTGCCAGCAGCCCCCAACAGGGGGGGTACACTGAAGCTTTCTTT. It yields the protein CASSPQQGGYTEAFF. Together with reference TRBV7-2 and TRBJ1-1, the CDR3 gives the full variable domain: GAGVSQSPSNKVTEKGKDVELRCDPISGHTALYWYRQSLGQGLEFLIYFQGNSAPDKSGLPSDRFSAERTGGSVSTLTIQRTQQEDSAVYLCASSPQQGGYTEAFFGQGTRLTVV.

The rearrangement uses TRBV6-1 and TRBJ1-6; D unclear. V was clipped by 1 base and J by 0 bases, with 16 bases between them. The CDR3 totals 19 residues. Germline values: CDR1 MNHNS, CDR2 SASEGT. The CDR3: CASSEVGRLGFSYNSPLHF. CDR3 in DNA: TGTGCCAGCAGTGAAGTCGGCAGGTTAGGCTTCTCCTATAATTCACCCCTCCACTTT.

This clone has just a few counts. The chain combines TRBV27 with TRBJ1-2; TRBD1 might be the D (5 bases). The CDR3 runs to 14 residues. V lost 6 bases and J 5 bases, leaving 16 bases between the germline ends. CDR1 MNHEY and CDR2 SMNVEV come from the germline V gene (reference sequence). CDR3 amino acids: CASRDPGTPYGYTF. The CDR3 DNA sequence: TGTGCCAGCAGGGACCCCGGGACTCCTTATGGCTACACCTTC.

This sequence joins TRBV7-9 and TRBJ1-1, with a weak D call TRBD1 (6 bases). The V gene lost 5 bases and the J gene lost 10 bases, with 17 bases spanning the gap. The CDR3 runs to 13 residues. Germline CDR1 and CDR2: SEHNR and FQNEAQ (reference sequence). For the CDR3, the DNA is TGTGCCAGCAGCGCCGAACAGGGTTTTGGAGCTTTCTTT. Translated, it gives CASSAEQGFGAFF.

CDR3 nucleotides: TGTGCCAGCAGCCTGGGGGCGATCACAGATACGCAGTATTTT. It yields the protein CASSLGAITDTQYF. V usage is TRBV3-1 (or the pseudogene TRBV3-2) and J usage is TRBJ2-3, with D perhaps TRBD1 (6 bases). Between the trimmed V and J ends, which lost 4 bases and 2 bases, there was a span of 10 bases. Germline CDR1 is LGHDT and CDR2 is YNNKEL (reference sequence). The CDR3 has 14 residues.

This chain uses TRBV7-2 with TRBJ1-2, with a possible D match to TRBD1 (6 bases). CDR1 and CDR2 from the germline V gene are SGHTA and FQGNSA. Trimming took 2 bases from V and 4 from J, leaving 20 bases between them. This CDR3 has 17 amino acids. The CDR3 DNA sequence: TGTGCCAGCAGCTTAACGGAAGTCAGGGGTCTCCTCTATGGCTACACCTTC. As protein: CASSLTEVRGLLYGYTF.

For the CDR3, the DNA is TGTGCCAGCAGTTACCCCCAGGAGGGAACAGATACGCAGTATTTT. It yields the protein CASSYPQEGTDTQYF. The chain has TRBV6-2 or TRBV6-3 and TRBJ2-3; a possible D gene is TRBD2 (6 bases). V was cut by 2 bases and J by 3 bases, with 12 bases left in between. Per the germline V gene, CDR1 is MNHEY and CDR2 is SVGEGT. This CDR3 has 15 residues.

V usage is TRBV18 and J usage is TRBJ1-1; 8 bases are a match to TRBD1. J was trimmed by 5 bases and V by 6 bases; bases with no gene match: 8. Germline-derived CDR1 and CDR2 are KGHSH and LQKENI. There are 14 residues in the CDR3. The CDR3 nucleotides read TGTGCCAGCTCGGAAACAGGGGGAAGGACTGAAGCTTTCTTT. This translates into CASSETGGRTEAFF.

J is TRBJ1-2 and V is TRBV6-5; TRBD1 is a possible D gene (5 bases). Germline V gene sequence: CDR1 MNHEY, CDR2 SVGAGI. V lost 2 bases and J lost 2, with 9 bases in between. This CDR3 comprises 14 residues. The CDR3: CASSYNSGNYGYTF. CDR3 DNA: TGTGCCAGCAGTTACAATTCAGGGAACTATGGCTACACCTTC.

The V call is TRBV7-8, the J call TRBJ1-1; possible D gene TRBD1, 6 bases. CDR3 size: 14 residues. V was cut by 5 bases and J by 2 bases, with 12 bases left in between. Germline assignment: CDR1 SGHVS and CDR2 FQNEAQ. CDR3 residues: CASSTRTENTEAFF. The CDR3 DNA sequence: TGTGCCAGCAGCACCAGGACAGAAAACACTGAAGCTTTCTTT.

V gene TRBV28 combines with J gene TRBJ1-2; 7 bases are shared with TRBD1. The V gene end was trimmed by 1 base and the J gene end by 4 bases; junction bases not matched to a gene: 15. Germline CDR1 MDHEN, CDR2 SYDVKM. The CDR3 has 18 residues. CDR3 protein: CASSLFPLTGVGIYGYTF. CDR3 DNA: TGTGCCAGCAGTTTATTTCCCCTCACAGGGGTTGGGATCTATGGCTACACCTTC.

V gene TRBV18 combines with J gene TRBJ1-2; D possibly corresponds to TRBD1 (6 bases). The CDR3 loop spans 15 amino acids. The V gene lost 3 bases and the J gene lost 0 bases, with 11 bases spanning the gap. Germline CDR1 KGHSH, CDR2 LQKENI. CDR3 in amino acids: CASSPPGHTNYGYTF. The CDR3 DNA is TGTGCCAGCTCACCCCCGGGACACACTAACTATGGCTACACCTTC.